Listed here are 15 T cell receptor beta chains from one sample, sequenced in a study of T cells in narcolepsy. TCRdb's table, derived via immunoSEQ multiplex PCR, lists solely in-frame clones and lacks some. The sample shows tens of thousands of clones, 90% of them seen only once. Material for sequencing was CD45RA- memory CD4+ T cells from PBMCs. These receptors were collected from a human donor with narcolepsy.

The chain employs TRBV7-9 and TRBJ2-2, with D tentatively TRBD1 or TRBD2 (5 bases each). Trimming left V 4 bases short and J 3 bases short, with 9 bases between. There are 14 residues in the CDR3. CDR1 is SEHNR, CDR2 FQNEAQ, per germline (reference sequence). CDR3: CASSWDGYTGELFF. The CDR3 nucleotides are TGTGCCAGCAGCTGGGACGGATACACCGGGGAGCTGTTTTTT.

This clone was seen only a few times. The genes are TRBV7-2 and TRBJ1-5; D ambiguous. Trimming took off 0 bases at V and 4 bases at J, with 7 bases between the two ends. The CDR3 totals 14 residues. Looked up from germline, CDR1 is SGHTA and CDR2 is FQGNSA. CDR3 protein: CASSLAPTNQPQHF. CDR3 nucleotides: TGTGCCAGCAGCTTAGCTCCGACAAATCAGCCCCAGCATTTT. Full variable domain (remainder filled in from reference TRBV7-2 and TRBJ1-5): GAGVSQSPSNKVTEKGKDVELRCDPISGHTALYWYRQSLGQGLEFLIYFQGNSAPDKSGLPSDRFSAERTGGSVSTLTIQRTQQEDSAVYLCASSLAPTNQPQHFGDGTRLSIL.

The genes are TRBV28 and TRBJ1-5, with TRBD1 as a possible D gene (5 bases). This CDR3 spans 12 amino acids. Germline values: CDR1 MDHEN, CDR2 SYDVKM. Trimming took 4 bases from V and 6 from J, leaving 7 bases between them. CDR3 in DNA: TGTGCCAGCAGTTCGGGGGTTCAGCCCCAGCATTTT. This sequence encodes CASSSGVQPQHF. Full variable domain (missing parts from reference TRBV28 and TRBJ1-5): DVKVTQSSRYLVKRTGEKVFLECVQDMDHENMFWYRQDPGLGLRLIYFSYDVKMKEKGDIPEGYSVSREKKERFSLILESASTNQTSMYLCASSSGVQPQHFGDGTRLSIL.

The chain joins TRBV27 to TRBJ2-7; 11 nucleotides match TRBD2. The CDR3 consists of 15 residues. With V trimmed by 7 bases and J by 6 bases, 11 bases remained unmatched. Germline V gives CDR1 MNHEY, CDR2 SMNVEV (reference sequence). CDR3 amino acids: CASTLVAGGPSEQYF. For the CDR3, the DNA is TGTGCCAGCACCTTAGTAGCGGGAGGGCCGAGCGAGCAGTACTTC.

V is TRBV19 and J is TRBJ1-5; D call uncertain. The CDR3 is 13 residues long. The germline V gene encodes CDR1 LNHDA and CDR2 SQIVND (reference sequence). The V end was cut by 5 bases, the J end by 4 bases, with 9 bases between. CDR3 DNA sequence: TGTGCCAGTAGTGAGGTGAAGAATCAGCCCCAGCATTTT. Protein sequence: CASSEVKNQPQHF.

This rearrangement joins TRBV5-4 to TRBJ2-3; possible D gene TRBD2, 5 bases. CDR1 is SGHNT, CDR2 YYREEE, per germline (reference sequence). Trimming shortened V by 0 bases and J by 1 base, and 12 bases separated the two germline ends. The CDR3 is 16 residues long. In DNA, the CDR3 is TGTGCCAGCAGCTTGGGACTATCGGGCGGCACAGATACGCAGTATTTT. Translating it yields CASSLGLSGGTDTQYF. The variable domain in full, completed from reference TRBV5-4 and TRBJ2-3, reads ETGVTQSPTHLIKTRGQQVTLRCSSQSGHNTVSWYQQALGQGPQFIFQYYREEENGRGNFPPRFSGLQFPNYSSELNVNALELDDSALYLCASSLGLSGGTDTQYFGPGTRLTVL.

As concerns this clone: Mismatch with germline at one junction end may stem from a read error. The chain joins TRBV2 to TRBJ2-7; 10 nucleotides line up with TRBD1. The germline V gene encodes CDR1 SNHLY and CDR2 FYNNEI. This CDR3 spans 10 amino acids. The CDR3 DNA reads as TGTGCCAGCAGCGGGACAGGGGACGTCTTC. It codes for CASSGTGDVF.

The chain employs TRBV6-1 and TRBJ2-3, with a weak D call TRBD1 (5 bases). Germline CDR1 reads MNHNS; CDR2 reads SASEGT. V was clipped by 4 bases and J by 3 bases, with 14 bases between them. The CDR3 contains 15 residues. The CDR3 here is CASSVGQGVTDTQYF. DNA of the CDR3: TGTGCCAGCAGTGTAGGGCAGGGTGTAACAGATACGCAGTATTTT.

The chain links TRBV30 to TRBJ2-1; 9 bases map to TRBD2. Germline-derived CDR1 and CDR2 are GTSNPN and SVGIG (reference sequence). V gave up 2 bases and J gave up 13 bases; unmatched junction bases: 15. This CDR3 region has 15 residues. DNA of the CDR3: TGTGCCTGGAGTCCGTCGGCTAGCGGGGCATTAGCCCAGTTCTTC. Its protein product is CAWSPSASGALAQFF.

This rearrangement joins TRBV14 to TRBJ1-2; the D is unclear. With 4 bases removed from V and 5 bases from J, the gap between germline ends came to 11 bases. Germline CDR1 SGHDN, CDR2 FVKESK. The CDR3 runs to 13 residues. For the CDR3, the DNA is TGTGCCAGCAGCCCTACCCTGCAGTATGGCTACACCTTC. This sequence encodes CASSPTLQYGYTF. Full variable domain (remainder filled in from reference TRBV14 and TRBJ1-2): EAGVTQFPSHSVIEKGQTVTLRCDPISGHDNLYWYRRVMGKEIKFLLHFVKESKQDESGMPNNRFLAERTGGTYSTLKVQPAELEDSGVYFCASSPTLQYGYTFGSGTRLTVV.

The chain links TRBV27 to TRBJ2-1; D is ambiguous. CDR1 is MNHEY, CDR2 SMNVEV, per germline (reference sequence). V gave up 5 bases and J gave up 3 bases, with 17 bases separating them. The CDR3 covers 16 residues. CDR3 DNA sequence: TGTGCCAGCAGTGATCGGATGGCTTCCGGCTACAATGAGCAGTTCTTC. It yields the protein CASSDRMASGYNEQFF.

The gene calls are TRBV2 and TRBJ2-7; 7 positions agree with TRBD2. V lost 3 bases and J lost 6; bases outside the gene matches: 20. CDR3 length: 18 residues. The V gene's germline CDR1 is SNHLY and CDR2 FYNNEI. The CDR3 here is CASSEGGGLVPILTEQYF. The CDR3 nucleotides read TGTGCCAGCAGTGAGGGCGGGGGTCTCGTTCCTATTTTGACCGAGCAGTACTTC.

CDR3 DNA: TGTGCCAGTAGTATTGGTTTTTTTGCGTGGCGACAGCATAGCAATCAGCCCCAGCATTTT. Translating gives CASSIGFFAWRQHSNQPQHF. V and J are TRBV19 and TRBJ1-5; a possible D gene is TRBD1 (5 bases). The CDR3 is made up of 20 amino acids. Germline V gives CDR1 LNHDA, CDR2 SQIVND (reference sequence). The V end was cut by 3 bases, the J end by 0 bases, with 24 bases between.

This clone was found once. This chain uses TRBV29-1 with TRBJ2-2; tentative D call: TRBD2 (5 bases). V lost 8 bases and J lost 5, with 9 bases in between. CDR3 size: 11 residues. CDR1 SQVTM and CDR2 ANQGSEA come from the germline V gene. The CDR3 bases are TGCAGCATTCGAGGGACCGGGGAGCTGTTTTTT. Translated: CSIRGTGELFF.

There are a few counts of this clone. The V gene is TRBV7-8, the J gene TRBJ2-1, with TRBD2 matching over 11 bases. The junction had 7 bases not matched to a gene; V was cut back by 5 bases and J by 7 bases. The CDR3 has 15 amino acids. The germline gives CDR1 SGHVS, CDR2 FQNEAQ. CDR3 nucleotides: TGTGCCAGCAGCCAGGGACTAGCGGCTGAGAATGAGCAGTTCTTC. This translates into CASSQGLAAENEQFF.